This is a list of T cell receptor beta chains from one sample in a study of blood T cell repertoires in COVID-19. Profiling relied on immunoSEQ multiplex PCR, and the TCRdb table lists in-frame clones only, not all of them. Of hundreds of thousands of clones in the sample, 85% to 90% were seen once. Material: peripheral blood. These receptors were obtained from a woman aged 45 to 65 with COVID-19, enrolled during active disease. CDR3s include the opening cysteine and the closing phenylalanine or tryptophan. The D gene is left open where the match is weak. Clone size is stated in some rows and not others, as once, few, many or a class when expanded.

v_call	clone_size	j_call	d_call	cdr3_aa	cdr3_nt
TRBV15	NA	TRBJ1-1	TRBD1	CATSRDYSGGTEAFF	TGTGCCACCAGCAGAGATTACTCAGGGGGCACTGAAGCTTTCTTT
TRBV7-3	once	TRBJ2-7	TRBD2	CASSLAASGGYEQYF	TGTGCCAGCAGCTTAGCGGCTAGCGGGGGATACGAGCAGTACTTC
TRBV5-1	NA	TRBJ1-1	NA	CASSSIGGNTEAFF	TGCGCCAGCAGCTCTATAGGGGGGAACACTGAAGCTTTCTTT
TRBV5-1	NA	TRBJ2-1	NA	CASSPDSNEQFF	TGCGCCAGCAGCCCCGACTCCAATGAGCAGTTCTTC
TRBV6-6	NA	TRBJ1-3	NA	CASSFGTPGNTIYF	TGTGCCAGCAGTTTCGGGACTCCTGGAAACACCATATATTTT
TRBV5-1	NA	TRBJ1-1	TRBD1	CASSRQGPVAEAFF	TGCGCCAGCAGCCGACAGGGGCCCGTCGCTGAAGCTTTCTTT
TRBV5-1	once	TRBJ2-7	TRBD2	CASSSQRGDYEQYF	TGCGCCAGCAGCTCCCAGCGGGGGGACTACGAGCAGTACTTC
TRBV6-5	NA	TRBJ2-7	NA	CASRETASYEQYF	TGTGCCAGCAGGGAGACAGCTTCCTACGAGCAGTACTTC
TRBV5-5	NA	TRBJ1-3	NA	CASSLDPPGGGNTIYF	TGTGCCAGCAGCTTGGATCCCCCGGGGGGTGGAAACACCATATATTTT
TRBV2	few	TRBJ2-2	NA	CASSESRNTGELFF	TGTGCCAGCAGTGAATCCAGAAACACCGGGGAGCTGTTTTTT
TRBV5-1	NA	TRBJ2-7	NA	CASRASSYEQYF	TGCGCCAGCAGGGCAAGCTCCTACGAGCAGTACTTC
TRBV30	NA	TRBJ1-2	TRBD1	CAWSAGTGNYGYTF	TGTGCCTGGAGTGCCGGGACAGGGAACTATGGCTACACCTTC
TRBV7-3	NA	TRBJ2-2	NA	CASSLQGTDTGELFF	TGTGCCAGCAGCTTACAGGGGACCGACACCGGGGAGCTGTTTTTT
TRBV28	NA	TRBJ1-2	NA	CASSPRPPRGYTF	TGTGCCAGCAGCCCGAGACCACCGCGGGGCTACACCTTC
TRBV11-2	NA	TRBJ2-7	TRBD2	CASSSLTSGTYEQYF	TGTGCCAGCAGTTCCCTGACTAGCGGGACCTACGAGCAGTACTTC
TRBV11-1	NA	TRBJ1-3	NA	CASSGDRSGNTIYF	TGTGCCAGCAGCGGAGACAGATCTGGAAACACCATATATTTT
TRBV5-1	NA	TRBJ1-6	TRBD1	CASSLRTGGFSSPLHF	TGCGCCAGCAGCCTGAGGACAGGGGGCTTTAGTTCACCCCTCCACTTT
TRBV27	NA	TRBJ2-5	NA	CASSSSETQYF	TGTGCCAGCAGCTCCTCGGAGACCCAGTACTTC
TRBV9	NA	TRBJ1-3	NA	CASSRTDYSGNTIYF	TGTGCCAGCAGCCGAACAGATTACTCTGGAAACACCATATATTTT